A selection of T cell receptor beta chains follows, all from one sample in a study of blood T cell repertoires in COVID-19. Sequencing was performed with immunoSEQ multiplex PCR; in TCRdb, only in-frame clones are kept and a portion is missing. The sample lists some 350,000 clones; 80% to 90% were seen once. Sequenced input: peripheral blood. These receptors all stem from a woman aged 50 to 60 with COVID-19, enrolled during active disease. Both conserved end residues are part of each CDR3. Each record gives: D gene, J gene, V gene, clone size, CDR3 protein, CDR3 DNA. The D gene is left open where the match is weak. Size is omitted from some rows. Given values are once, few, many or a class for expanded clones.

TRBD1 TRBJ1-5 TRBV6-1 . CASTIGGQPQHF TGTGCCAGCACCATAGGGGGCCAGCCCCAGCATTTT
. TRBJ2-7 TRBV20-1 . CSASLRAGYEQYF TGCAGTGCTAGTCTGCGGGCTGGCTACGAGCAGTACTTC
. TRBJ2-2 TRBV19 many CATAPGTKNTGELFF TGTGCCACCGCCCCCGGGACAAAGAACACCGGGGAGCTGTTTTTT
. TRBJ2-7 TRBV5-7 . CASSTNRVKPYEQYF TGTGCCAGCAGCACCAACAGGGTTAAGCCCTACGAGCAGTACTTC
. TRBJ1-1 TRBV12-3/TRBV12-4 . CASSFMGRGEAFF TGTGCCAGCAGTTTCATGGGGCGGGGTGAAGCTTTCTTT
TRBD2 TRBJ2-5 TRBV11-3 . CASSLGRGLAGERETQYF TGTGCCAGCAGCTTAGGACGGGGACTAGCGGGAGAAAGGGAGACCCAGTACTTC
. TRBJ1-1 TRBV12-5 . CASGLVAGMNTEAFF TGTGCTAGTGGTTTGGTAGCAGGGATGAACACTGAAGCTTTCTTT
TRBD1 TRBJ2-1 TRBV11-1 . CASSFRGPEQFF TGTGCCAGCAGTTTTAGGGGGCCTGAGCAGTTCTTC
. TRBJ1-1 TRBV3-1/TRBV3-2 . CASSQLGSAVTEAFF TGTGCCAGCAGCCAATTAGGTTCGGCGGTCACTGAAGCTTTCTTT
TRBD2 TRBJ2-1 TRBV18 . CASSPRQREGNEQFF TGTGCCAGCTCACCCCGGCAGCGGGAGGGCAATGAGCAGTTCTTC
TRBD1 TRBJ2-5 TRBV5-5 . CASSLIMLQGAWETQYF TGTGCCAGCAGCTTGATCATGTTGCAGGGGGCATGGGAGACCCAGTACTTC
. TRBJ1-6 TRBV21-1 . CASSKTRTGNNSPLHF TGTGCCAGCAGCAAAACCCGGACAGGGAATAATTCACCCCTCCACTTT
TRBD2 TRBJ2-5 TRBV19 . CASTPTSGKTETQYF TGTGCCAGTACTCCCACTAGCGGGAAAACAGAGACCCAGTACTTC
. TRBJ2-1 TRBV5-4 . CASRSRGSVTVNEQFF TGTGCCAGCAGGTCCCGGGGGAGTGTAACTGTCAATGAGCAGTTCTTC
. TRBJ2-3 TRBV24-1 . CATSESGSEDTQYF TGTGCCACCAGTGAATCGGGGTCCGAAGATACGCAGTATTTT
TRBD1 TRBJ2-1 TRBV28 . CASRNQDRWYNEQFF TGTGCCAGCAGAAATCAGGACAGGTGGTACAATGAGCAGTTCTTC
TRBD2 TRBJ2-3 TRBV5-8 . CASSGLAGRGADTQYF TGTGCCAGCAGCGGACTAGCGGGAAGGGGGGCAGATACGCAGTATTTT
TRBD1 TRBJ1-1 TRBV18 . CASSLRTGSEAFF TGTGCCAGCTCCTTAAGGACAGGGTCTGAAGCTTTCTTT
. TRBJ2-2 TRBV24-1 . CATSDPSQHPELFF TGTGCCACCAGTGACCCATCGCAACACCCCGAGCTGTTTTTT
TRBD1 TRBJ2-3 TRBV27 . CASSFTGAGDTQYF TGTGCCAGCAGTTTCACAGGGGCCGGAGATACGCAGTATTTT
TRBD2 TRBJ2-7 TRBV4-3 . CASSRSASGDSYEQYF TGCGCCAGCAGCCGAAGTGCCAGCGGGGACTCCTACGAGCAGTACTTC
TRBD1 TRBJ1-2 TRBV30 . CAWRGTGGGYGYTF TGTGCCTGGAGGGGGACAGGGGGCGGCTATGGCTACACCTTC
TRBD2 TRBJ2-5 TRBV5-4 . CASSPTTGLAGVGETQYF TGTGCCAGCAGCCCAACGACTGGGCTAGCGGGAGTGGGAGAGACCCAGTACTTC
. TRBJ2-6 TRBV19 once CASSGWGTGRTGANVLTF TGTGCCAGTAGTGGCTGGGGAACAGGAAGAACTGGGGCCAACGTCCTGACTTTC
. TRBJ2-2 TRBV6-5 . CASSTYRANTGELFF TGTGCCAGCAGTACCTACCGGGCGAACACCGGGGAGCTGTTTTTT
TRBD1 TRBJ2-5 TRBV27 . CASSPRTGAETQYF TGTGCCAGCAGTCCACGGACAGGGGCAGAGACCCAGTACTTC